This TCR beta chain emerged from a study of T cell responses to AZD1222 COVID-19 vaccine. Generated by immunoSEQ multiplex PCR, the TCRdb table keeps only in-frame clones and is missing some. In the table there are under 100,000 clones, about 87% of which are singletons. Concerning this clone: No antigen is known for it.

CDR3 length: 15 amino acids. CDR1 and CDR2 from the germline V gene are KGHSH and LQKENI. The J segment lost 7 bases and the V segment lost 3 bases, leaving 9 bases of the junction unmatched. Notes on the study in general: Seropositive AZD1222 recipients at baseline numbered only 6 or 7. It was only after the peak T cell response that any repertoires were sampled.

This receptor was identified in an adult in good health. V and J are TRBV18 and TRBJ1-5; 7 nucleotides line up with TRBD1. The material sequenced was peripheral blood, taken on day 0 of AZD1222 vaccination. CDR3 protein: CASSPLSGGGQPQHF. CDR3 in DNA: TGTGCCAGCTCACCGTTGTCAGGGGGGGGACAGCCCCAGCATTTT.